Given below is one TCR beta chain in context. What it binds is not known. The source of the sample is a study of T cells after yellow fever vaccination. Study as a whole: Any fraction with a low cell number was prepared using SMART-Seq v4 Ultra Low Input. Study-wide results and limits: Abundant clonotypes from the bulk population could get into FACS-sorted repertoires as contaminants.

As TCR cDNA was made by 5'RACE template switching, a universal primer site and UMIs were added. One entry per CDR3 protein, called by TCRdb with MiXCR from the 5' RACE reads. This table has about 580,000 distinct CDR3 sequences, around 17% appearing once. This clonotype originated in a man aged 18 to 35 who received the YFV17D yellow fever vaccine. The sample in question was PBMCs, obtained roughly 5 days after the first yellow fever vaccination.

The CDR3 DNA reads as TGTGCCAGCAGCGCCGGGGGGTCCCTGACAGAGACCCAGTACTTC. Residues: CASSAGGSLTETQYF. The rearrangement links TRBV9 to TRBJ2-5; 7 bases line up with TRBD2. The CDR3 extends over 15 amino acids. J was trimmed by 4 bases and V by 3 bases; bases with no gene match: 9. Germline loops: CDR1 SGDLS, CDR2 YYNGEE.